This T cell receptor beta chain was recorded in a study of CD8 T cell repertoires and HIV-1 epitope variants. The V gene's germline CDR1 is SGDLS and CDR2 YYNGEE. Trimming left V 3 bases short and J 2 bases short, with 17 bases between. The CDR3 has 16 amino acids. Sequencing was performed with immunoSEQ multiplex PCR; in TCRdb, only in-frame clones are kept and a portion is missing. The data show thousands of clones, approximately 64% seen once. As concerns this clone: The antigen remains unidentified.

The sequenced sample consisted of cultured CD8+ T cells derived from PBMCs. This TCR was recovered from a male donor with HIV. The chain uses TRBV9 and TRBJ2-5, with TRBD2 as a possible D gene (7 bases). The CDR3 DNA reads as TGTGCCAGCAGCGGACGAGGGGGGGAGAGACAAGAGACCCAGTACTTC. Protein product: CASSGRGGERQETQYF.